The rows below give T cell receptor beta chains drawn from one sample of a study of T-cell memory formation after mild COVID-19. TCRdb itself ran the 5' RACE reads through MiXCR, one entry per CDR3 protein. This sample has fewer than 250,000 distinct CDR3 sequences, with 25% to 35% found just once. Sequencing was carried out using PBMCs or a T cell subset sorted from them (not recorded which). These receptors all stem from an adult woman who had mild COVID-19 (a few samples of this study predate the infection). Cell type and time point are not known. The CDR3 runs from the conserved cysteine through the conserved F or W. The D gene is left open where the match is weak.

TRBV19	TRBJ2-5	TRBD2	CASRHLAGGQETQYF
TRBV27	TRBJ2-2	TRBD2	CASRTSGRAGTGELFF
TRBV9	TRBJ2-1	.	CASRGDDGSHEQFF
TRBV5-8	TRBJ1-2	.	CASSPWRGEGGYTF
TRBV10-3	TRBJ1-1	.	CASSEGDNRFNTEAFF
TRBV24-1	TRBJ1-1	.	CATSDFEDSEAFF
TRBV12-3/TRBV12-4	TRBJ1-1	TRBD1	CASRLTGGGTEAFF
TRBV9	TRBJ1-4	.	CASSVGRTNEKLFF
TRBV18	TRBJ1-1	.	CASSPLAGGRRVNTEAFF
TRBV5-1	TRBJ2-7	TRBD2	CASSPGLADDYEQYF
TRBV7-2	TRBJ2-5	TRBD2	CASSSMDSGRGVTQYF
TRBV7-3	TRBJ1-2	TRBD1	CASSLNPGSGGVGYTF
TRBV18	TRBJ2-1	.	CASSPGERSEQFF
TRBV29-1	TRBJ2-1	.	CSVVFTEQFF
TRBV12-3/TRBV12-4	TRBJ2-2	.	CASSFDTGELFF
TRBV28	TRBJ1-1	TRBD1	CASTAGTGGRAEAFF
TRBV7-2	TRBJ2-7	TRBD2	CASQGASGRASEQYF
TRBV20-1	TRBJ1-4	TRBD1	CSARGQGGEKLFF
TRBV29-1	TRBJ2-1	TRBD2	CSVRFSGRAGGEQFF
TRBV7-2	TRBJ1-3	.	CASSSHRVITWDTIYF
TRBV24-1	TRBJ2-7	TRBD2	CATSDFIRTSDSRYEQYF
TRBV7-3	TRBJ2-1	.	CASSLAGPYNEQFF
TRBV7-9	TRBJ2-5	.	CASKRILETQYF
TRBV7-6	TRBJ1-2	.	CASSLDLGGYTF
TRBV4-1	TRBJ2-7	.	CASSQAISQISYEQYF
TRBV7-9	TRBJ2-1	TRBD2	CASSNGWGGDEQFF
TRBV12-5	TRBJ1-1	TRBD1	CASGSGTGDRTEAFF
TRBV10-3	TRBJ2-3	.	CAISVTGSDTQYF
TRBV20-1	TRBJ2-5	TRBD2	CSASLSGSGQETQYF
TRBV20-1	TRBJ1-6	.	CSARTGTRSPLHF
TRBV15	TRBJ2-3	.	CATSRETQLAAADTQYF
TRBV4-1	TRBJ2-1	.	CASSQDRAGSSYNEQFF
TRBV5-1	TRBJ1-6	.	CASSLRVIGDNSPLHF
TRBV11-2	TRBJ1-2	.	CASSPISQARADGYTF
TRBV3-1	TRBJ2-7	.	CASSHGRPSTYEQYF
TRBV20-1	TRBJ2-3	.	CIPRAREWSDTQYF
TRBV7-6	TRBJ1-6	.	CASSSQQGGGSPLHF
TRBV6-5	TRBJ2-7	TRBD2	CASSFDSGVSYEQYF
TRBV5-1	TRBJ2-2	.	CASSLGAENTGELFF
TRBV29-1	TRBJ1-5	.	CSVAFGTANQPQHF
TRBV15	TRBJ2-3	.	CATSRDRLGASTDTQYF
TRBV7-2	TRBJ2-3	TRBD2	CASSSPGLAVYSTDTQYF
TRBV7-2	TRBJ2-7	.	CASSSLGGGQGYEQYF
TRBV27	TRBJ2-3	.	CASSLSLGYPLGPGTDTQYF
TRBV24-1	TRBJ1-1	.	CATSDSGPNTEAFF
TRBV4-2	TRBJ2-7	.	CASGLQGSEQYF
TRBV6-1	TRBJ2-7	.	CASSEGDYLYYEQYF
TRBV7-6	TRBJ2-3	TRBD1	CASSQDRGRDTQYF
TRBV28	TRBJ2-7	TRBD2	CASTIAGGPYEQYF
TRBV20-1	TRBJ2-1	.	CSAVPGHRTQFF
TRBV5-4	TRBJ2-2	.	CASSLEGELFF
TRBV12-3/TRBV12-4	TRBJ2-2	TRBD2	CASRPGLRNTGELFF
TRBV6-1	TRBJ1-3	TRBD1	CASSEIRGLGNTIYF
TRBV10-2	TRBJ2-7	TRBD1	CASSAPGQGAREQYF
TRBV29-1	TRBJ2-5	.	CSVEGRMRENQYF
TRBV4-3	TRBJ1-1	.	CASSQLGGNTEAFF